What follows describes a single T cell receptor (beta chain). The sample comes from a study of cytomegalovirus exposure and HLA in healthy donors. The method was immunoSEQ multiplex PCR; TCRdb's version includes in-frame clones alone and lacks a portion of them. This sample carries some 150,000 clones, 70% to 90% of them seen once, and the ten largest clones take roughly 2.1%. Germline-derived CDR1 and CDR2 are GTSNPN and SVGIG (reference sequence). This CDR3 spans 15 amino acids. With 1 base removed from V and 5 bases from J, the gap between germline ends came to 17 bases. The receptor comes from a human donor in good health. Sequenced input: PBMCs. The chain employs TRBV30 and TRBJ1-2; D gene ambiguous. CDR3 DNA sequence: TGTGCCTGGAGTGGACGAAGACTGTCTGGATATGGCTACACCTTC. Translation: CAWSGRRLSGYGYTF.